This T cell receptor beta chain was profiled in a study of vaccination effects on CD4 cells after COVID-19. V was pared by 1 base and J by 7 bases, with 14 bases of the junction left unmatched. This CDR3 is 17 amino acids long. Germline V lookup: CDR1 KGHSH, CDR2 LQKENI. TCRdb's table, derived via immunoSEQ multiplex PCR, lists solely in-frame clones and lacks some. The sample consists of tens of thousands of clones, 73% of them appearing once. Before sequencing took place, the ViraFEST assay used viral peptide pools to expand antigen-specific CD4+ T cells. Isolation of CD4+ T cells took place after approximately ten days of culture. Participants each got two BNT162b2 or mRNA-1273 vaccine doses. On this clone itself: Its target is unknown.

Study conclusions and caveats: Marked contraction was observed in infection-induced and vaccine-induced clones late after vaccination.

The specimen comprised CD4+ T cells from PBMCs cultured with HCoV-229E spike peptides, sampled after COVID-19 vaccination. The receptor's source is a human donor who received a COVID-19 vaccine. V and J are TRBV18 and TRBJ1-1; 8 positions match TRBD1. The CDR3 sequence: CASSPRRQGARHIEAFF. DNA of the CDR3: TGTGCCAGCTCACCACGGCGGCAGGGGGCCCGTCATATTGAAGCTTTCTTT.